The 25 T cell receptor beta chains below were found in one sample sequenced in a study of blood T cell repertoires in COVID-19. The repertoire was sequenced with immunoSEQ multiplex PCR; TCRdb's copy has only in-frame clones and lacks some. The repertoire includes more than 60,000 clones, more than 75% of them detected once, and under 6.5% sits in the top ten. The sequenced material came from peripheral blood. These receptors were collected from a human donor in a cohort sampled during active COVID-19.

This rearrangement joins TRBV18 to TRBJ1-2; D gene ambiguous. CDR1 is KGHSH and CDR2 is LQKENI in the germline V gene. The V end was cut by 2 bases, the J end by 6 bases, with 10 bases between. The CDR3 sequence is 13 residues long. CDR3 nucleotides: TGTGCCAGCTCACCAGTGGAAGCGAATGGCTACACCTTC. Translated: CASSPVEANGYTF. Full variable domain (outside the CDR3, taken from reference TRBV18 and TRBJ1-2): NAGVMQNPRHLVRRRGQEARLRCSPMKGHSHVYWYRQLPEEGLKFMVYLQKENIIDESGMPKERFSAEFPKEGPSILRIQQVVRGDSAAYFCASSPVEANGYTFGSGTRLTVV.

As concerns this clone: Its ends do not fully match the called genes, so a read error is possible. The rearrangement links TRBV7-9 to TRBJ1-2, with unresolved D. CDR1 and CDR2 from the germline V gene are SEHNR and FQNEAQ (reference sequence). This CDR3 spans 15 amino acids. The DNA for the CDR3 is TGTGCCGGCAGCTTAGACCCGTCTCGACTAAATGGCTACACCTTC. It specifies CAGSLDPSRLNGYTF.

This rearrangement joins TRBV4-3 to TRBJ1-1; 8 bases are a match to TRBD1. The V gene's germline CDR1 is LGHNA and CDR2 YSLEER. This CDR3 region has 15 residues. The V gene end was trimmed by 4 bases and the J gene end by 1 base; junction bases not matched to a gene: 5. The CDR3: CASSRSGTGNTEAFF. In DNA form, the CDR3 reads TGCGCCAGCAGCCGGTCTGGGACAGGGAACACTGAAGCTTTCTTT.

The chain carries TRBV7-2 and TRBJ1-1, with no clear D. There are 13 residues in the CDR3. Germline CDR1 is SGHTA and CDR2 is FQGNSA. Trimming took 2 bases from V and 0 from J, leaving 4 bases between them. The CDR3 DNA is TGTGCCAGCAGCTTACAGATGAACACTGAAGCTTTCTTT. As protein: CASSLQMNTEAFF.

This chain uses TRBV7-2 with TRBJ1-5; the match to TRBD1 covers 12 bases. The CDR3 has 17 amino acids. V gave up 1 base and J gave up 3 bases; unmatched junction bases: 4. Germline lookup yields CDR1 SGHTA and CDR2 FQGNSA. For the CDR3, the DNA is TGTGCCAGCAGCTTAGGAGGGACAGGGGGCCTCAATCAGCCCCAGCATTTT. It translates to CASSLGGTGGLNQPQHF.

This clone appeared a single time. This chain links TRBV2 with TRBJ2-5; a weak D match, TRBD1 (7 bases). The germline V gene has CDR1 SNHLY and CDR2 FYNNEI. V shed 4 bases and J shed 5 bases, with 17 bases lying between them. The CDR3 has 15 residues. In nucleotides, the CDR3 is TGTGCCAGCAGTGGGGAGGTAGGGGGCAGGGAGACCCAGTACTTC. It yields the protein CASSGEVGGRETQYF.

This chain connects TRBV6-5 to TRBJ1-2; weak D call: TRBD1 (6 bases). Germline V gives CDR1 MNHEY, CDR2 SVGAGI. The CDR3 is made up of 13 amino acids. Trimming removed 7 bases from V and 4 bases from J, with 13 bases in between. Here the CDR3 DNA reads TGTGCCAGCATCACTACAGGGTTCTATGGCTACACCTTC. This codes for CASITTGFYGYTF.

This chain connects TRBV10-3 to TRBJ2-7; D remains unclear. Germline V gene lookup returns CDR1 ENHRY and CDR2 SYGVKD. This CDR3 region has 14 residues. V shed 2 bases and J shed 3 bases, with 11 bases lying between them. The CDR3 is CAISERVGVYEQYF. The CDR3 DNA sequence: TGTGCCATCAGTGAGAGAGTTGGAGTCTACGAGCAGTACTTC.

This clone was observed once. CDR3 in DNA: TGTGCCAGCAGCTTAGCTCAGCCGGGGGAGGATACGCAGTATTTT. Translation gives CASSLAQPGEDTQYF. The V and J genes are TRBV7-9 and TRBJ2-3; possibly TRBD2 for D (6 bases). CDR1 SEHNR and CDR2 FQNEAQ come from the germline V gene (reference sequence). The CDR3 loop spans 15 amino acids. V lost 0 bases and J lost 6, with 13 bases in between.

The gene calls are TRBV5-1 and TRBJ2-5; perhaps TRBD2 as D (6 bases). CDR1 and CDR2 from the germline V gene are SGHRS and YFSETQ. V was pared by 0 bases and J by 1 base, with 10 bases between. The CDR3 is 15 amino acids. The CDR3 is CASSLGGAGQETQYF. The CDR3 DNA reads TGCGCCAGCAGCTTGGGCGGGGCGGGCCAAGAGACCCAGTACTTC. Drawing the rest from reference TRBV5-1 and TRBJ2-5, the complete variable domain is KAGVTQTPRYLIKTRGQQVTLSCSPISGHRSVSWYQQTPGQGLQFLFEYFSETQRNKGNFPGRFSGRQFSNSRSEMNVSTLELGDSALYLCASSLGGAGQETQYFGPGTRLLVL.

The CDR3 loop is CASSHPPGLQETQYF. CDR3 bases: TGTGCCAGCAGCCATCCCCCGGGACTGCAAGAGACCCAGTACTTC. V gene TRBV7-6 combines with J gene TRBJ2-5, with a possible D match to TRBD2 (6 bases). Germline CDR1 and CDR2: SGHVS and FNYEAQ. This CDR3 contains 15 residues. Trimming took 5 bases from V and 2 from J, leaving 15 bases between them.

V and J are TRBV7-3 and TRBJ1-1; 8 bases align to TRBD1. The V gene's germline CDR1 is SGHTA and CDR2 FQGTGA. The J segment lost 2 bases and the V segment lost 8 bases, leaving 7 bases of the junction unmatched. The CDR3 has 14 amino acids. The CDR3 DNA reads as TGTGCCAGCGCGCCGACAGGGGCCAACACTGAAGCTTTCTTT. Translation gives CASAPTGANTEAFF.

This chain links TRBV9 with TRBJ1-5; D is ambiguous. This CDR3 comprises 14 residues. Trimming stripped 2 bases from V and 1 base from J, with 7 bases between. CDR1 is SGDLS, CDR2 YYNGEE, per germline. CDR3: CASSVGPSNQPQHF. In DNA, the CDR3 is TGTGCCAGCAGCGTGGGCCCGAGCAATCAGCCCCAGCATTTT.

The chain employs TRBV2 and TRBJ2-7; 7 bases align to TRBD2. The length of the CDR3 is 15 residues. Germline values: CDR1 SNHLY, CDR2 FYNNEI. Losses at the gene ends were 10 bases for V and 3 bases for J; bases not matched to a gene: 15. CDR3 sequence (DNA): TGTGCCATCCGCTTGTCAGGACTAGTCATCTACGAGCAGTACTTC. Protein sequence: CAIRLSGLVIYEQYF.

The chain combines TRBV25-1 with TRBJ1-5; D call uncertain. In germline, CDR1 is MGHDK, CDR2 SYGVNS. There are 13 residues in the CDR3. The V gene lost 7 bases and the J gene lost 7 bases, with 14 bases spanning the gap. CDR3 bases: TGTGCCAGCATGAGGCTTACTGAACAGCCCCAGCATTTT. It translates to CASMRLTEQPQHF.

The chain carries TRBV2 and TRBJ2-2; TRBD2 might be the D (5 bases). Trimming took off 6 bases at V and 3 bases at J, with 11 bases between the two ends. The CDR3 has 14 residues. Looked up from germline, CDR1 is SNHLY and CDR2 is FYNNEI. The CDR3 sequence is CASSPERYTGELFF. Here the CDR3 DNA reads TGTGCCAGCAGCCCCGAGCGGTACACCGGGGAGCTGTTTTTT. The full variable domain, rest sourced from reference TRBV2 and TRBJ2-2, is EPEVTQTPSHQVTQMGQEVILRCVPISNHLYFYWYRQILGQKVEFLVSFYNNEISEKSEIFDDQFSVERPDGSNFTLKIRSTKLEDSAMYFCASSPERYTGELFFGEGSRLTVL.

The chain is built from TRBV5-5 and TRBJ2-2, with 11 nucleotides matching TRBD1. The ends lost 4 bases at V and 5 bases at J; junction bases unmatched: 7. The CDR3 extends over 16 amino acids. CDR1 SGHKS and CDR2 YYEKEE come from the germline V gene (reference sequence). CDR3 residues: CASSGQGARGTGELFF. For the CDR3, the DNA is TGTGCCAGCAGCGGACAGGGGGCGAGGGGTACCGGGGAGCTGTTTTTT. Looking up the rest from reference TRBV5-5 and TRBJ2-2 gives the full variable domain: DAGVTQSPTHLIKTRGQQVTLRCSPISGHKSVSWYQQVLGQGPQFIFQYYEKEERGRGNFPDRFSARQFPNYSSELNVNALLLGDSALYLCASSGQGARGTGELFFGEGSRLTVL.

J is TRBJ1-6 and V is TRBV18; 7 nucleotides agree with TRBD1. This CDR3 region has 15 residues. Trimming cost V 6 bases and J 9 bases; bases outside gene matches: 11. Germline-derived CDR1 and CDR2 are KGHSH and LQKENI. The CDR3 sequence: CASSNSGQEFSPLHF. The CDR3 nucleotides are TGTGCCAGCTCGAACAGTGGACAGGAGTTTTCACCCCTCCACTTT.

The chain employs TRBV4-3 and TRBJ1-5, with D possibly being TRBD1 (6 bases). Germline V gives CDR1 LGHNA, CDR2 YSLEER. Trimming pared 2 bases from V and 7 bases from J, leaving 18 bases between. The CDR3 sequence is 16 residues long. The chain's CDR3 is CASSQIPDRTGQPQHF. The DNA of the CDR3 is TGCGCCAGCAGCCAAATTCCAGACAGGACGGGACAGCCCCAGCATTTT.

The chain links TRBV19 to TRBJ2-3; 10 nucleotides align to TRBD1. Germline assignment: CDR1 LNHDA and CDR2 SQIVND (reference sequence). V was clipped by 6 bases and J by 3 bases; unmatched bases: 6. The CDR3 is 15 residues long. The CDR3 sequence: CASSSTGGWTDTQYF. CDR3 sequence (DNA): TGTGCCAGTAGCTCGACAGGGGGCTGGACAGATACGCAGTATTTT. The complete variable domain, with remaining parts taken from reference TRBV19 and TRBJ2-3, reads DGGITQSPKYLFRKEGQNVTLSCEQNLNHDAMYWYRQDPGQGLRLIYYSQIVNDFQKGDIAEGYSVSREKKESFPLTVTSAQKNPTAFYLCASSSTGGWTDTQYFGPGTRLTVL.

The chain is built from TRBV19 and TRBJ2-7; TRBD1 matches at 7 bases. The V and J ends lost 3 bases and 5 bases, in that order; junction bases with no gene match: 10. Germline V lookup: CDR1 LNHDA, CDR2 SQIVND (reference sequence). CDR3 length equals 15 residues. The CDR3 reads CASSIQAQGVNEQYF. The CDR3 bases are TGTGCCAGTAGTATCCAGGCGCAGGGGGTGAACGAGCAGTACTTC.

V is TRBV7-6 and J is TRBJ2-2; TRBD2 matches 7 bases. In germline, CDR1 is SGHVS, CDR2 FNYEAQ. The trim removed 4 bases at V and 5 bases at J, leaving 10 bases unmatched. The CDR3 loop spans 16 amino acids. As DNA, the CDR3 is TGTGCCAGCAGCTCGAGCCTCCAGCGGGGAACCGGGGAGCTGTTTTTT. Its protein product is CASSSSLQRGTGELFF.

The chain has TRBV7-2 and TRBJ2-3; 11 nucleotides align to TRBD2. Germline CDR1 and CDR2: SGHTA and FQGNSA. The CDR3 totals 14 residues. V lost 3 bases to trimming and J lost 6 bases; unmatched junction nucleotides: 2. The CDR3 DNA is TGTGCCAGCAGCTTTAGCGGGGGGGCGGATACGCAGTATTTT. Residues: CASSFSGGADTQYF.

The chain uses TRBV5-6 and TRBJ2-7; the match to TRBD2 covers 10 bases. The CDR3 is made up of 13 amino acids. Germline lookup yields CDR1 SGHDT and CDR2 YYEEEE. J gave up 6 bases and V 3 bases, and 3 bases lay outside the gene matches. The DNA of the CDR3 is TGTGCCAGCAGCTCGGGACTAGCGCCCGAGCAGTACTTC. Its protein is CASSSGLAPEQYF.

V gene TRBV7-3 combines with J gene TRBJ2-5; possible D gene TRBD2, 6 bases. The CDR3 has 13 amino acids. The V end lost 5 bases, the J end lost 0 bases, and 7 bases lay between the germline ends. Germline V gene lookup returns CDR1 SGHTA and CDR2 FQGTGA. The CDR3 nucleotides are TGTGCCAGCAGCCGGGAGCACCAAGAGACCCAGTACTTC. Translated: CASSREHQETQYF.